This T cell receptor (beta chain) was profiled in a study of T-cell reconstitution after alpha-beta-depleted transplantation in children. The study, taken as a whole, reports: Newly produced T cells mostly accounted for T-cell counts and diversity one year post-transplant. Reportedly, only several hundred clones from non-depleted graft cells drove alpha-beta T-cell counts at about two months.

On this clonotype itself: The antigen remains undetermined.

As it was prepared, the TCRbeta library received unique molecular identifiers. TCRdb used MiXCR to reprocess the PCR reads, holding one entry per CDR3 protein. The table lists approximately 89,000 distinct CDR3 sequences, 15% of them singletons, with about 20% in the top ten. The germline V and J ends were trimmed by 0 bases and 5 bases, with 8 bases remaining between them. CDR3 length: 13 residues. CDR1 is SGHRS and CDR2 is YFSETQ in the germline V gene. The specimen comprised PBMCs, mostly from graft donor cells, sampled 180 days after TCRalphabeta/CD19-depleted stem cell transplant. The TCR originated in a male patient aged 2-15 years who had a stem cell transplant for acute lymphoblastic leukemia, so the T cells may come from the graft donor. The V call is TRBV5-1, the J call TRBJ2-5; D unresolved. The CDR3 nucleotides read TGCGCCAGCAGCTTGGGGTCCGGGGAGACCCAGTACTTC. Amino acids: CASSLGSGETQYF. Based on the CDR3 plus reference TRBV5-1 and TRBJ2-5, the full variable domain is KAGVTQTPRYLIKTRGQQVTLSCSPISGHRSVSWYQQTPGQGLQFLFEYFSETQRNKGNFPGRFSGRQFSNSRSEMNVSTLELGDSALYLCASSLGSGETQYFGPGTRLLVL.